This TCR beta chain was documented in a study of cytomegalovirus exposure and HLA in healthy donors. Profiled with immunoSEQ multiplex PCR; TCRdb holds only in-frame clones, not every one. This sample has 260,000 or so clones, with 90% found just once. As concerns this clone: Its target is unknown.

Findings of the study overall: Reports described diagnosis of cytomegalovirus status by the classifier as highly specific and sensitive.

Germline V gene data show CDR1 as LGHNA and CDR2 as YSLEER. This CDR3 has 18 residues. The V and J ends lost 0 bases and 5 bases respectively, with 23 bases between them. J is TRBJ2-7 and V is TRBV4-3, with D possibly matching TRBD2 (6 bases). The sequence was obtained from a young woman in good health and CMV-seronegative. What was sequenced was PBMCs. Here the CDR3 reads CASSQEWRARGSQDEQYF. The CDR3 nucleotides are TGCGCCAGCAGCCAAGAATGGAGGGCCCGGGGTAGCCAAGACGAGCAGTACTTC.